The 5 T cell receptor beta chains given below trace back to one sample, sequenced in a study of tumor-infiltrating lymphocytes in localized non-small cell lung cancer. Assay: immunoSEQ multiplex PCR; the TCRdb copy retains only in-frame clones and omits some. This repertoire shows over 15,000 clones, roughly three quarters found once; its top ten account for approximately 9%. The material sequenced was lung tumor tissue. These receptors were obtained from a human donor with non-small cell lung cancer.

V usage is TRBV5-1 and J usage is TRBJ2-5; 10 bases are shared with TRBD1. CDR1 is SGHRS and CDR2 is YFSETQ in the germline V gene. The V and J ends lost 0 bases and 3 bases, in that order; junction bases with no gene match: 5. The CDR3 contains 16 residues. The CDR3 DNA is TGCGCCAGCAGCTTGGGGGTAGGGACAGGGGAAGAGACCCAGTACTTC. Translated: CASSLGVGTGEETQYF. The variable domain in full, completed from reference TRBV5-1 and TRBJ2-5, reads KAGVTQTPRYLIKTRGQQVTLSCSPISGHRSVSWYQQTPGQGLQFLFEYFSETQRNKGNFPGRFSGRQFSNSRSEMNVSTLELGDSALYLCASSLGVGTGEETQYFGPGTRLLVL.

This chain joins TRBV19 and TRBJ2-3; D gene ambiguous. Germline CDR1 reads LNHDA; CDR2 reads SQIVND (reference sequence). The CDR3 covers 13 residues. V lost 5 bases, J lost 2 bases, and 8 bases lay in between. CDR3 DNA sequence: TGTGCCAGTAGTTGGACGGTCACAGATACGCAGTATTTT. Encoded protein: CASSWTVTDTQYF.

The gene calls are TRBV19 and TRBJ2-4; D unclear. With 0 bases removed from V and 6 bases from J, the gap between germline ends came to 9 bases. Germline loops: CDR1 LNHDA, CDR2 SQIVND (reference sequence). The length of the CDR3 is 14 residues. The CDR3 sequence: CASSIEGSGNIQYF. CDR3 coding DNA: TGTGCCAGTAGTATAGAAGGGTCGGGAAACATTCAGTACTTC.

The V call is TRBV18, the J call TRBJ1-5; weak D call: TRBD1 (6 bases). Germline V gene sequence: CDR1 KGHSH, CDR2 LQKENI. Trimming pared 1 base from V and 6 bases from J, leaving 19 bases between. The CDR3 length is 17 residues. Here the CDR3 reads CASSPQAGDLIRQPQHF. The CDR3 coding sequence is TGTGCCAGCTCACCACAGGCAGGGGATCTAATACGTCAGCCCCAGCATTTT.

This chain connects TRBV6-1 to TRBJ2-7, with D uncertain. Germline CDR1 reads MNHNS; CDR2 reads SASEGT. This CDR3 is built from 14 residues. Between the trimmed V and J ends, which lost 1 base and 3 bases, there was a span of 10 bases. DNA for the CDR3: TGTGCCAGCAGTGAAGATCCAGTCTACTACGAGCAGTACTTC. This sequence encodes CASSEDPVYYEQYF.